This T cell receptor beta chain was recovered during a study of shared clonotypes between healthy human individuals. Whole-study findings and limits: Sampling included only blood; tissue repertoires likely differ. The study generally estimated greater richness for naive than memory subsets. Clonotypes shared by all four sorted-subset donors had higher generation probabilities than non-shared clonotypes.

Turning to this clone: Its antigen is not identified.

The assay used deep level. Produced via immunoSEQ multiplex PCR; TCRdb's table is partial and in-frame only. This sample has approximately 1,500,000 clones; 95% to 99% occur once, and the top ten carry approximately 0.45%. Unmatched junction bases numbered 8, after V lost 4 bases and J lost 5 bases. This CDR3 spans 16 amino acids. Germline V gene sequence: CDR1 SNHLY, CDR2 FYNNEI. The chain is built from TRBV2 and TRBJ2-2; TRBD1 agrees at 9 bases. What was sequenced was naive CD4+ T cells sorted from blood. The subset: CD45RA+ positively selected. The sequence came from a man between 25 and 39 years old in good health. CDR3 protein: CASSGRGQGYTGELFF. CDR3 DNA sequence: TGTGCCAGCAGTGGGAGGGGACAGGGATATACCGGGGAGCTGTTTTTT.